The present entry profiles one TCR beta chain with its context. Its target is not known. Relapse was seen in all patients after autologous stem cell transplantation, and brentuximab vedotin exposure was variable. After thawing, PBMCs were subjected to magnetic negative selection to isolate CD8+ T cells. This sample is drawn from a study of PD-1 blockade in classical Hodgkin lymphoma. General study findings and limits: With respect to the repertoire differences, their causes, possibly disease activity or prior therapy, remain undefined. Individuals initiating nivolumab under 1 year after ASCT were excluded.

The assay was immunoSEQ multiplex PCR, and TCRdb's table has in-frame clones only and misses some. The table lists about 28,000 clones, about 86% of them singletons. The CDR3 has 15 amino acids. Germline V gene data show CDR1 as MDHEN and CDR2 as SYDVKM. Trimming took off 4 bases at V and 5 bases at J, with 18 bases between the two ends. The specimen comprised CD8+ T cells from blood, sampled at baseline. This TCR was sampled from a human donor with classical Hodgkin lymphoma. The chain employs TRBV28 and TRBJ2-7, with D perhaps TRBD1 or TRBD2 (5 bases each). The CDR3 spells CASSSRDGWGNEQYF. The DNA of the CDR3 is TGTGCCAGCAGTTCCCGGGACGGCTGGGGCAACGAGCAGTACTTC.